This T cell receptor (beta chain) was sequenced in a study of T cell repertoires in cytomegalovirus infection. On this clonotype itself: The antigen is not known.

CDR3 length: 13 residues. CDR1 is SGHTA, CDR2 FQGNSA, per germline. Trimming took off 1 base at V and 8 bases at J, with 11 bases between the two ends. Via MiXCR, TCRdb re-called the reads, giving one row per CDR3 protein. The table records hundreds of thousands of distinct CDR3 sequences, 30% to 40% of them present only once. The sequence came from a human donor in good health (CMV status not recorded). Some clones in this sample may be carry-over from other donors' samples. Sequencing was performed on cultured PBMCs, taken from culture after CMV antigen stimulation. The chain employs TRBV7-2 and TRBJ1-1; no definite D call. The CDR3 loop is CASSLVRPHEAFF. The DNA of the CDR3 is TGTGCCAGCAGCTTAGTTCGGCCGCACGAAGCTTTCTTT.